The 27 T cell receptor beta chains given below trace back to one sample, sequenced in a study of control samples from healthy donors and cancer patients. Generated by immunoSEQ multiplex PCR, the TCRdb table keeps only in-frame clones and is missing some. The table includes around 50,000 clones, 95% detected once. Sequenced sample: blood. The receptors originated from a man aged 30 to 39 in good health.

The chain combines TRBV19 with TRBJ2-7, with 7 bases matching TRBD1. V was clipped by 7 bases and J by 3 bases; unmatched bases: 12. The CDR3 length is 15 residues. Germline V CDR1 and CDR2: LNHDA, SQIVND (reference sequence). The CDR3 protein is CASKSQRGTVYEQYF. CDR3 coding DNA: TGTGCCAGTAAGAGTCAACGAGGGACAGTCTACGAGCAGTACTTC.

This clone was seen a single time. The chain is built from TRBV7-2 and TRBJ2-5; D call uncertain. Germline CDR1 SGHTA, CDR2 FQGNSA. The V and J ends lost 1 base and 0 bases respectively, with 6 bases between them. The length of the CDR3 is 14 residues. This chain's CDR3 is CASSLGHYQETQYF. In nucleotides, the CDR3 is TGTGCCAGCAGCTTAGGACATTACCAAGAGACCCAGTACTTC.

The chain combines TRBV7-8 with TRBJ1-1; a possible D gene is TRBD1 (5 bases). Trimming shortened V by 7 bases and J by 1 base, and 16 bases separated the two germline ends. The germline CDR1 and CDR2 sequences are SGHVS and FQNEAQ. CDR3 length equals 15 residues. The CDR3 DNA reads TGTGCCAGCACCCTTCGGCAGGACAAGAACACTGAAGCTTTCTTT. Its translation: CASTLRQDKNTEAFF.

The CDR3 protein is CASSQDLSGALHF. CDR3 coding DNA: TGTGCCAGCAGCCAAGATTTAAGCGGGGCCCTCCACTTT. V usage is TRBV3-1 (or the pseudogene TRBV3-2) and J usage is TRBJ1-6; D remains unclear. The germline V gene encodes CDR1 LGHDT and CDR2 YNNKEL (reference sequence). The length of the CDR3 is 13 residues. The germline V and J ends were trimmed by 0 bases and 14 bases, with 11 bases remaining between them.

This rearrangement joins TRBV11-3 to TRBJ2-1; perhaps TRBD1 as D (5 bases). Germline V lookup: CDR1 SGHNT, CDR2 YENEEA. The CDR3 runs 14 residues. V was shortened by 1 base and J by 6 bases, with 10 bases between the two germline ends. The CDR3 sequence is CASSLVAGSNEQFF. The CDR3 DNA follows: TGTGCCAGCAGCTTAGTTGCAGGGTCCAATGAGCAGTTCTTC.

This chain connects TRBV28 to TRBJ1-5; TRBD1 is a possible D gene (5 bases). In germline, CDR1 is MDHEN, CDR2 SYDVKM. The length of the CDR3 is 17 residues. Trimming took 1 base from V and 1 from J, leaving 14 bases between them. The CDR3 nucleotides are TGTGCCAGCAGTTTATACAGGACATATGGCAGCAATCAGCCCCAGCATTTT. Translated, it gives CASSLYRTYGSNQPQHF.

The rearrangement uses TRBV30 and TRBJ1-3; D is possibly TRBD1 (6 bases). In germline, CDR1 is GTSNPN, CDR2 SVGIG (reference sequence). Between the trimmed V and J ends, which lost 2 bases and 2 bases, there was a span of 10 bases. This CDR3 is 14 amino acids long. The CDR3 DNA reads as TGTGCCTGGAGTAGGGGGGGCACTGGAAACACCATATATTTT. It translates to CAWSRGGTGNTIYF. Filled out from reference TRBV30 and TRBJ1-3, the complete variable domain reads SQTIHQWPATLVQPVGSPLSLECTVEGTSNPNLYWYRQAAGRGLQLLFYSVGIGQISSEVPQNLSASRPQDRQFILSSKKLLLSDSGFYLCAWSRGGTGNTIYFGEGSWLTVV.

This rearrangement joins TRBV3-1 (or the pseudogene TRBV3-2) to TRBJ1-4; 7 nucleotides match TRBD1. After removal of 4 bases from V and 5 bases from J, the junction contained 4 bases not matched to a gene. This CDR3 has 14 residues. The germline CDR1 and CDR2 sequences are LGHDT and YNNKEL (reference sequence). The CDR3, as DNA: TGTGCCAGCAGCCGGGACAGCTTCAATGAAAAACTGTTTTTT. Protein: CASSRDSFNEKLFF.

The CDR3 sequence: CASKVGQGSGNTIYF. For the CDR3, the DNA is TGCGCCAGCAAGGTGGGACAGGGCTCTGGAAACACCATATATTTT. This rearrangement joins TRBV5-1 to TRBJ1-3, with 9 bases that match TRBD1. Trimming removed 6 bases from V and 0 bases from J; junction bases left unmatched: 4. Looked up from germline, CDR1 is SGHRS and CDR2 is YFSETQ. The CDR3 is 15 residues long.

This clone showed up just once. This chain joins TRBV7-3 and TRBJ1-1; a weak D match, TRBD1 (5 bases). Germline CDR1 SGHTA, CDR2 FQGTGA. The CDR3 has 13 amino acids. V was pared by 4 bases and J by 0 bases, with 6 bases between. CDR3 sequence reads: CASSSTVNTEAFF. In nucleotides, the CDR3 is TGTGCCAGCAGCTCGACAGTGAACACTGAAGCTTTCTTT.

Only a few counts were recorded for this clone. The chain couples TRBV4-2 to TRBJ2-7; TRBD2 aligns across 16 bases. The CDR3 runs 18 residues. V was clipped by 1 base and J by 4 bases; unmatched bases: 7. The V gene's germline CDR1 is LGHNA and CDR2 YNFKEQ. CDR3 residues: CASSQASGTSGRAYEQYF. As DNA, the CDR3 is TGTGCCAGCAGCCAAGCCTCTGGGACTAGCGGGAGGGCTTACGAGCAGTACTTC.

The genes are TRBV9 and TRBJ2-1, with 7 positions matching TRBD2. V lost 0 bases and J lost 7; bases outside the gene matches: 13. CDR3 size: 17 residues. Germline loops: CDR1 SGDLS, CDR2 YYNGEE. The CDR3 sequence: CASSVDPWGGVGNEQFF. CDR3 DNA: TGTGCCAGCAGCGTAGACCCCTGGGGGGGAGTCGGTAATGAGCAGTTCTTC.

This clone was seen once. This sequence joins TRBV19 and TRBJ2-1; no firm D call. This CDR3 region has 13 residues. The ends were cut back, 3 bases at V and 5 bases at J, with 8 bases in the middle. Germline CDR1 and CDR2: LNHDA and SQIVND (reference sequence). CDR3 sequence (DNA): TGTGCCAGTAGTATTTTGGTAAACAATGAGCAGTTCTTC. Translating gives CASSILVNNEQFF.

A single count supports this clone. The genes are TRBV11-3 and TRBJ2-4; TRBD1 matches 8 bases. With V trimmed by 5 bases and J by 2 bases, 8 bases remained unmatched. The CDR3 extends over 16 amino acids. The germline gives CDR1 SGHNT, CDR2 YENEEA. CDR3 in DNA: TGTGCCAGCAGCGCTGGACAGGGCGAGACCAAAAACATTCAGTACTTC. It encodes CASSAGQGETKNIQYF.

Here the CDR3 reads CASSLSPLSQGGYTF. The CDR3 DNA reads as TGTGCCAGCAGTTTATCGCCACTAAGCCAGGGAGGCTACACCTTC. The rearrangement links TRBV27 to TRBJ1-2; the D gene is possibly TRBD1 (5 bases). The germline V gene has CDR1 MNHEY and CDR2 SMNVEV (reference sequence). The CDR3 contains 15 residues. With 0 bases removed from V and 8 bases from J, the gap between germline ends came to 16 bases.

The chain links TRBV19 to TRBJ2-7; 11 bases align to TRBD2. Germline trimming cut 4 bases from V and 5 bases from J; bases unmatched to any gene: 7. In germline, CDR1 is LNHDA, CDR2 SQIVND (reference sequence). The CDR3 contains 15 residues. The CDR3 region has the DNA TGTGCCAGTAGTAGTCAACTAGCGGGGGTCGACGAGCAGTACTTC. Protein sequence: CASSSQLAGVDEQYF.

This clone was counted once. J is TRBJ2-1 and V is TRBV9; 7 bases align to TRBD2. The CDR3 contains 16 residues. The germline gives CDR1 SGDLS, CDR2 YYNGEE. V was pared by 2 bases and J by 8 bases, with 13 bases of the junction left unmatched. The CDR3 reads CASSVLRRAGVDEQFF. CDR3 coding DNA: TGTGCCAGCAGCGTTCTTCGGCGGGCGGGGGTCGATGAGCAGTTCTTC.

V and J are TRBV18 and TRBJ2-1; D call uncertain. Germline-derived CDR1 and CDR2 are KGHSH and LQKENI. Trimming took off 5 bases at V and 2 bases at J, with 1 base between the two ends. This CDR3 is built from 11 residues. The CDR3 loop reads CASSAYNEQFF. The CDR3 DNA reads TGTGCCAGCTCAGCCTACAATGAGCAGTTCTTC.

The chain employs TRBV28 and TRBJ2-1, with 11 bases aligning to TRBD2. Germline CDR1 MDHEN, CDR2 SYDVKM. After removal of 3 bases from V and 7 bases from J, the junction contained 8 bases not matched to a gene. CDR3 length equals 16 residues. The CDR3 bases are TGTGCCAGCAGTTTCTTTACTAGCGGGAGCTATAATGAGCAGTTCTTC. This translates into CASSFFTSGSYNEQFF.

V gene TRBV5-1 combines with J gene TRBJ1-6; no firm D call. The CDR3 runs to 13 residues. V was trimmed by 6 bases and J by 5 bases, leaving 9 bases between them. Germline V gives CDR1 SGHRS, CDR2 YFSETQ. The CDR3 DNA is TGCGCCAGCAAGGCTTCGAATAATTCACCCCTCCACTTT. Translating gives CASKASNNSPLHF.

CDR3 DNA sequence: TGTGCCAGCAGCCGGGGACAGGGGGCCACAGATACGCAGTATTTT. Translated: CASSRGQGATDTQYF. The chain combines TRBV11-3 with TRBJ2-3; the match to TRBD1 covers 12 bases. Losses at the gene ends were 5 bases for V and 2 bases for J; bases not matched to a gene: 2. CDR3 size: 15 residues. CDR1 is SGHNT, CDR2 YENEEA, per germline.

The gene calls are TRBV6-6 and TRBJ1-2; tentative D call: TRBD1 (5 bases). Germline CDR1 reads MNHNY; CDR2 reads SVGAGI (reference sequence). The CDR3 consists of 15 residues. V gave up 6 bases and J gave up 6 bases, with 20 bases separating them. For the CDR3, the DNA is TGTGCCAGCAGGGCAGCGGGCCAGGGTAATCATGGCTACACCTTC. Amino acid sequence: CASRAAGQGNHGYTF.

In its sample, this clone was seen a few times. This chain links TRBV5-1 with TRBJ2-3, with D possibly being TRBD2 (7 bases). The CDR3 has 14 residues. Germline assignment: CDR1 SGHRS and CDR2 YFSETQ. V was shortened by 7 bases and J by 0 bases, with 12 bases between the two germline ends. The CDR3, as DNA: TGCGCCAGCCAAAGGGGGGGAAGCACAGATACGCAGTATTTT. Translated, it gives CASQRGGSTDTQYF.

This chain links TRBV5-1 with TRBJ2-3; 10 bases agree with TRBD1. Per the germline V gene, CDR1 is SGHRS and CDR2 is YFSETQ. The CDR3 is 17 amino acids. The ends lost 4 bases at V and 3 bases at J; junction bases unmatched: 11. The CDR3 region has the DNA TGCGCCAGCAGCGCCGGGCTCCGGGGACAGGGGACAGATACGCAGTATTTT. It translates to CASSAGLRGQGTDTQYF.

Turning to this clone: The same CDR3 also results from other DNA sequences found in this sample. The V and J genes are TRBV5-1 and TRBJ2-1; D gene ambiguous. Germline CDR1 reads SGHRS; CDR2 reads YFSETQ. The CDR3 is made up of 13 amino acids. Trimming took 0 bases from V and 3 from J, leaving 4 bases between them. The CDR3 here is CASSLDSYNEQFF. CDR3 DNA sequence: TGCGCCAGCAGCTTGGACAGCTACAATGAGCAGTTCTTC.

The CDR3 coding sequence is TGTGCCAGCAGCGCCCTGGGGGGGTCGAGTTACAATGAGCAGTTCTTC. Translation: CASSALGGSSYNEQFF. This chain joins TRBV9 and TRBJ2-1; TRBD2 aligns across 7 bases. The CDR3 is made up of 16 amino acids. Per the germline V gene, CDR1 is SGDLS and CDR2 is YYNGEE. V dropped 3 bases and J dropped 4; count of bases not matched to a gene: 10. The full variable domain, rest sourced from reference TRBV9 and TRBJ2-1, is DSGVTQTPKHLITATGQRVTLRCSPRSGDLSVYWYQQSLDQGLQFLIQYYNGEERAKGNILERFSAQQFPDLHSELNLSSLELGDSALYFCASSALGGSSYNEQFFGPGTRLTVL.

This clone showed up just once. Here the CDR3 reads CASSLGLAGGPDTQYF. CDR3 sequence (DNA): TGTGCCAGCAGCCTTGGACTAGCGGGAGGGCCAGATACGCAGTATTTT. The genes are TRBV28 and TRBJ2-3; the match to TRBD2 covers 15 bases. The CDR3 extends over 16 amino acids. V shed 6 bases, J shed 4 bases, and the junction held 5 bases outside the gene matches. Germline V gives CDR1 MDHEN, CDR2 SYDVKM.